Described below is a single TCR beta chain sequence and its context. Its recognized antigen is unknown. No base quality values were provided; no much bigger clone lies one nucleotide off. This sample was taken from a study of T cell responses to AZD1222 COVID-19 vaccine (dated by TCRdb to the early 2020s). For the wider study: A total of 233 trial participants underwent TCR sequencing, of whom nearly 210 received two doses of AZD1222 and around 26 received two doses of the MenACWY control vaccine. Trial participants were enrolled into age subgroups of 18-55, 56-69 and 70-plus years, which contained 148, 28 and 57 TCR-sequenced participants, respectively.

The label giving this sample's time point can be read as: about 28 days (+/-7) after the second vaccine dose. AZD1222 recipients given second doses at about 4 weeks or at about 12 weeks were pooled, since spike-specific TCR depth and breadth were not found to differ between the two schedules. Samples from vaccinated people were obtained from the UK trials COV001 and COV002, which included a single-blind randomized controlled phase 2/3 trial of AZD1222 (ChAdOx1 nCoV-19) in healthy adults. Trial participant PBMC samples were collected at day 0 and day 28 after the second dose for TCRbeta chain sequencing. The CDR3 regions of human TCRbeta chains were analyzed by immunosequencing. The published analysis was carried out like this. Repertoire TCRs were checked for matches against a reference library of SARS-CoV-2-specific TCRs that had been generated using the MIRA antigen-specificity platform. Breadth was defined as the fraction of unique TCRs that were SARS-CoV-2-associated, and depth was defined as the fraction of total T cells that were SARS-CoV-2-associated. Using the MIRA data, each spike-specific TCR was assigned both to the spike region to which the TCR was reactive and to a CD4 or CD8 class. Log10-transformed breadth and depth values were compared by one-way ANOVA with Sidak's multiple comparisons tests. TCRdb took over this immuneACCESS table, retaining in-frame rearrangements with V and J assigned. Such tables are incomplete; in checked studies, under half of the missing clones stem from an unresolved V gene, and the remainder is unexplained. From that table come the V and J calls and clone size; the DNA was used to work out D and trimming. Recorded for this sample are about 140,000 clones; more than 75% of them occurred a single time. The biggest ten clones account for 2.5% to 3.5% of the sample.

The CDR3 goes from the cysteine to the phenylalanine over 15 residues. Only the CDR3 part of the read is kept: 45 bases, read in frame from the first base. Trimming removed 6 bases from V and 3 bases from J, leaving 17 bases between the germline ends. The germline V gene (reference sequence) sets CDR1 to LNHDA and CDR2 to SQIVND. The investigation overall reported the following: The vaccine-associated CD4 TCRs covered the entire spike protein, and the dominant responses fell in regions 160-218 and 743-854. The 56-69-year group was small, and its depth increase did not reach significance, likely because of low power. Because no day 14 peak-response samples were available, repertoires were characterized only after the peak T cell response. Participants were mostly white British and included more females than males, and it was suggested by the authors that clonal diversity may have been underestimated. Spike-specific TCR breadth and depth rose significantly after two AZD1222 doses compared with day 0 and with MenACWY recipients. Conclusions about previously exposed vaccinees were limited because only six or seven AZD1222 recipients were SARS-CoV-2 seropositive at baseline. Reportedly, close to half of the unique spike-specific TCRs recognized epitopes lying outside the regions that are mutated in the B.1.351 and B.1.1.7 variants.

Source: peripheral blood, taken 28 days after the second AZD1222 dose. The chain is encoded by TRBV19 joined to TRBJ1-1; the D gene is not confidently resolved. The receptor's source is an adult who received the AZD1222 COVID-19 vaccine. The CDR3 protein: CASRRESTRDTEAFF. The DNA sequence is TGTGCCAGTAGACGGGAATCGACGAGGGACACTGAAGCTTTCTTT.